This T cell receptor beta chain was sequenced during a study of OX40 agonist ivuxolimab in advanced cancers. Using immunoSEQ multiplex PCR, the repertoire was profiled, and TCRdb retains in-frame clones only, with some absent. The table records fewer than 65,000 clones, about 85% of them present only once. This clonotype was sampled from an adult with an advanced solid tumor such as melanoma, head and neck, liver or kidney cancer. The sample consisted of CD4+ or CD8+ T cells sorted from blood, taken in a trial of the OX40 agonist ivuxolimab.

CDR3 sequence reads: CASSLARADHGYTF. CDR3 coding DNA: TGCGCCAGCAGCTTGGCACGGGCTGACCATGGCTACACCTTC. The V gene is TRBV5-1, the J gene TRBJ1-2; D gene ambiguous. Deletions cut 0 bases from V and 6 bases from J, with 12 bases between. The CDR3 covers 14 residues. Looked up from germline, CDR1 is SGHRS and CDR2 is YFSETQ.